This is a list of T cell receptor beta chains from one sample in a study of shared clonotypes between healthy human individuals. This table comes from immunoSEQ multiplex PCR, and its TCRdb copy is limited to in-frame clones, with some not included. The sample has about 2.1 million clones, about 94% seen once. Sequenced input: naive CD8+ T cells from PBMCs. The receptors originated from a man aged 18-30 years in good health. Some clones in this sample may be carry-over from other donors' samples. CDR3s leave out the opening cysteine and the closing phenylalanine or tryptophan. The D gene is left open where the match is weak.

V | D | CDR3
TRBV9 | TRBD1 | ASSVSGGAGTGELF
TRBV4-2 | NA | ASSHVPETEYGYT
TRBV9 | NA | ASSVGEATNEKLF
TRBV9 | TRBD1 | ASSETGAGTGELF
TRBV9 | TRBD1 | ASSSTGGLGVEQY
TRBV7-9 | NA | ASSARDNLSGANVLT
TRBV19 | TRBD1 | ASSDRGPYNEQF
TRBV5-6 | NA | ASSPGVLEQF
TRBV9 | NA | ASRPPGSYEQY
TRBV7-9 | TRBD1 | ASSRITGVAYNEQF
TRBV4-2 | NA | ASSQGRSEQY
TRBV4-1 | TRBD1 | ASSQDRRTGGEQY
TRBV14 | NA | VSSPRGLEAF
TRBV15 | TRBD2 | ATSRREGPYEQY
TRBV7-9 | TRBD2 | ASSLVLAGTYNEQF
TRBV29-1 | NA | SVVRNTGELF
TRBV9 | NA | ASSVGYTHTGTPWEETQY
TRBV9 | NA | ASSVDGRDLPQETQY
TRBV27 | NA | ASSSPGDTQY
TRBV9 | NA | ASSHRSNEQF
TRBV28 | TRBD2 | ASSLTRSGNADTQY
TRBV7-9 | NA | ASSQNREDLF
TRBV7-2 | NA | ASSPWTEGNTEAF
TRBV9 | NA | ASSVQGANEKLF
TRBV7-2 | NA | ASSSRTMQETQY
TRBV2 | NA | ASSDWRAEQY
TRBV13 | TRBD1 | ASSLVGQGGTEAF
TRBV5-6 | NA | ASSLAPAGTGYGYT
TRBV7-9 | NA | ASSLAQGFSYEQY
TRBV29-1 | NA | SSGAGANYGYT
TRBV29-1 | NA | SACPGTYEQF
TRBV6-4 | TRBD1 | ASSPDRGAQDTQY
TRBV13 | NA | ASSSGNGRLF